This T cell receptor beta chain was identified in a study of OX40 agonist ivuxolimab in advanced cancers. Assay: immunoSEQ multiplex PCR; the TCRdb copy retains only in-frame clones and omits some. The sample lists 70,000 to 95,000 clones; about 87% were seen once. This material consisted of CD4+ or CD8+ T cells sorted from blood, taken in a trial of the OX40 agonist ivuxolimab. The receptor was derived from an adult with an advanced solid tumor such as melanoma, head and neck, liver or kidney cancer.

CDR3 nucleotide sequence: TGTGCCAGCAGCGTAGTGCCAGGGGCCGCGTCGGGCTACACCTTC. Translation gives CASSVVPGAASGYTF. V is TRBV9 and J is TRBJ1-2, with D tentatively TRBD1 (6 bases). The germline CDR1 and CDR2 sequences are SGDLS and YYNGEE. Trimming cost V 0 bases and J 8 bases, with 17 bases left between them. The CDR3 is 15 residues long.